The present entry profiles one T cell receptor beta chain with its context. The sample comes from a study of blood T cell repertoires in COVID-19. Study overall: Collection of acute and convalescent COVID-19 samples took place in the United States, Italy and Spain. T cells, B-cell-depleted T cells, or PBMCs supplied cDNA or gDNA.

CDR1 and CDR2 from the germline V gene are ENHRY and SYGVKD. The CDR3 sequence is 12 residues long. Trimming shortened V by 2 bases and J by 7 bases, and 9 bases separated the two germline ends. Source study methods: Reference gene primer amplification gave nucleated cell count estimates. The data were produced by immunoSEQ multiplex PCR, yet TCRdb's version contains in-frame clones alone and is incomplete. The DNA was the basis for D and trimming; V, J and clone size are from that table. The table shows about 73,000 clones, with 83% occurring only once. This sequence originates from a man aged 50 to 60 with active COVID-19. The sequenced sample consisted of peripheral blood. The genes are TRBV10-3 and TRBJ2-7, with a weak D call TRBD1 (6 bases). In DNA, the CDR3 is TGTGCCATCAGTGAGGGGACAAGGGAGCAGTACTTC. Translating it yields CAISEGTREQYF.